This T cell receptor beta chain emerged from a study of post-analysis software for immune sequencing data (dated by TCRdb to about 2015). Regarding the study in general: Recorded disease courses included relapsing-remitting, secondary progressive and progressive-relapsing multiple sclerosis, with some patients lacking subtype annotation. The patient repertoires were set against eleven to twelve previously published healthy control repertoires from donors whose ages ranged from about 6 to 27 years. A subset of samples was prepared in parallel using single-end sample barcoding, then pooled and co-amplified after Illumina adapter ligation. Here is what the overall study found, with its caveats: The control group was slightly older than the multiple sclerosis patient group. Patients showed significantly higher frequencies than controls for about 5 TRBV segments, among them TRBV5-6, TRBV5-1 and TRBV20-1. Direct clustering with F measure showed strong co-clustering of samples prepared in the same batch, prompting a batch-effect correction. Normalized Chao1 diversity was significantly lower in multiple sclerosis patients than controls, suggesting substantial peripheral T-cell clonal expansion.

This clonotype turned up a few times. Its target antigen remains unknown. Base qualities were left out, and no much larger clone turns up one base away. The CDR3 goes from the cysteine to the phenylalanine over 8 residues. CDR3 DNA only is kept here, 24 bases in frame from base 1. Deletion took 5 bases off V and 15 bases off J, with a span of 5 bases between the germline ends. CDR1 LNHNV and CDR2 YYDKDF were looked up in the germline V gene (reference sequence). Library creation used PCR. Instrument on record: Illumina HiSeq 2500. To reduce PCR and sequencing biases, unique molecular identifiers were incorporated into the TCR beta cDNA libraries. Roughly 0.5 million cDNA molecules were obtained per 1 to 10 million input T cells, so each molecule approximated one T cell. The patient libraries were prepared and sequenced with the same protocol used for the earlier healthy control dataset. Samples belonging to the same batch were prepared together, multiplexed and sequenced on a shared HiSeq lane. The authors processed their data as follows. Raw barcoded reads were processed with MIGEC, and single-read molecular identifier groups were discarded before consensus assembly and CDR3 extraction. VDJtools was used for post-analysis of the clonotype tables, and diversity was normalized by down-sampling every dataset to the size of the smallest sample. In repertoire overlap clustering, CDR3 amino acid sequences, but not nucleotide sequences, were matched to correct batch-related cross-sample contamination. TCRdb reprocessing: public reads trimmed at Q25 with fastp, clones called with MiXCR, in-frame beta chains kept. CDR3 protein duplicates are merged, each entry listing the most common genes and DNA. The V and J calls here are based on TCRdb, not the publication. In all, the sample holds approximately 770,000 distinct CDR3 sequences, and approximately 44% of those were seen once. Around 4.7% of the sample belongs to the ten largest clones.

To demonstrate the VDJtools post-analysis software, TCR beta repertoires were profiled from the peripheral blood of more than ten young patients with multiple sclerosis. The multiple sclerosis patients were children and adolescents between about 6 and 16 years of age. The sequenced material came from blood. This sequence was found in a girl between 5 and 17 years old with multiple sclerosis. This chain is built from TRBV15 and TRBJ2-1; the D gene identity is not certain. The CDR3 loop reads CATSPPFF. The DNA reads as follows: TGTGCCACCAGCCCCCCGTTCTTC.